This T cell receptor (beta chain) was documented in a study of cytomegalovirus exposure and HLA in healthy donors (dated by TCRdb to between 2016 and 2019). A note on the overall study: In an earlier analysis of roughly 500 of the donors, 276 Gb of sequence data and approximately 120 million unique TCR beta sequences from roughly 190 million T cells were reported. Around 320 gigabases of sequencing data and around 87 million unique TCR sequences were included in an early release covering about 700 HLA-typed donors. The genetic ancestry cluster associated with self-reported Caucasian donors included around 76% of the roughly 410 genotyped donors. The study was designed to test whether signatures of past pathogen exposure could be identified by cataloging public T cell receptors. Using immunosequencing, the study profiled T cell repertoires from 666 subjects and related those repertoires to cytomegalovirus serostatus. A separate validation cohort of 100 to 150 different subjects was used in addition to the roughly 620-subject first cohort. To predict cytomegalovirus infection status, the study combined high-throughput TCR immunosequencing, statistical association of individual TCRs with disease status, and machine learning. A later analysis re-examined previously published TCR beta repertoires from more than 600 donors and added high-resolution HLA genotyping to investigate patterns of TCR occurrence. In the later analysis, no new phenotypic data were used to find candidate immune exposures; instead, reliance was placed on TCR beta sequences and their occurrence across donors. In an earlier analysis of a few hundred of the donors, high-throughput TCR beta sequencing was used to judge whether each TCR beta V gene segment behaved as functional or pseudogenic. Alongside the repertoire data, information on donor age, sex, ethnicity and CMV serostatus was compiled. A later genetic analysis took genome-wide SNP genotypes for about three fifths of the 666 donors and used that subset as a discovery cohort. Every repertoire in the discovery cohort had been generated on one and the same sequencing platform. Both class I and class II loci were covered by HLA typing, at four-digit resolution. Typing coverage differed by locus: A, B, C, DRB1 and DQB1 were typed in roughly 629-640 donors, DQA1 in about 560, DPA1 in 600 to 610, and DPB1 in 400 to 480. Four to six DR-DQ haplotypes were handled as single units for association and clustering, since linkage in the cohort was strong. On average, about 240,000 unique TCR beta nucleotide sequences were sequenced per donor among a few hundred genotyped donors of the cohort, with around 19% of those sequences being non-productive. The paper as a whole reports these results and caveats: In this cohort, only TCR beta chains were sequenced, and detectable features were limited by the absence of alpha or paired-chain data. A further reported finding was that TCR beta sequences accurately predicted the HLA-A and HLA-B alleles for most subjects in the first cohort. According to the authors, the approach could potentially be generalized to other disease states and immunological phenotypes. A group of highly shared sequence variants was considered likely to be a technical artifact of the sequencing pipeline. Because the 87-base-pair reads could not distinguish some IMGT-functional V segments, including TRBV6-2 and TRBV6-3, those segments were excluded. In a later analysis, 15,000 to 20,000 TCR beta sequences were associated with specific HLA alleles at a false discovery rate of 0.05. In a later analysis, TCR association rates were found to vary across HLA loci, with the most associated TCRs seen for DRB1 alleles and the fewest for HLA-C alleles. Correlated functional status among segregating V segments might reflect linkage disequilibrium, but an unknown experimental factor could not be ruled out. Presence/absence analyses assumed roughly uniform sequencing depth across donors, an assumption that may not hold. A later genetic analysis reported fewer N-insertions in productive TCRs among donors in an Asian-associated ancestry cluster than the approximately 670-donor mean. The earlier analysis of 587 of the donors excluded 15 to 20 rarely observed V segments, including chromosome 9 orphons, because counts were too low. A few of the identified cytomegalovirus-associated TCR beta chains were confirmed in vitro to be specific for cytomegalovirus antigens. In an earlier analysis of 587 of the donors, most TCR beta V segments appeared in productive rearrangements about 90% or about 30% of the time, broadly matching IMGT annotations. In the study, about 150 TCR beta chains were listed as associated with cytomegalovirus. HLA typing was unavailable for some donors at each locus, so association tests used only the typed subset. The classifier was reported to diagnose cytomegalovirus status with high specificity and sensitivity in both the original and validation cohorts. In a later analysis, several top co-occurrence clusters were reported to appear linked to parvovirus B19, influenza, CMV and Epstein-Barr virus. While some public TCRs were present in many individuals, most TCR sequences turned up only very rarely across donors. In a later analysis, HLA-associated TCR beta chains were found to be more clonally expanded and to have lower generation probabilities than equally common non-associated chains. Most CMV-associated TCR beta chains appeared to be HLA-restricted in a later analysis, and the HLA associations seemed to be driven largely by CMV exposure. Assigning TCR associations to individual alleles was difficult when HLA alleles, especially DR and DQ, strongly co-occurred. For the cohort, immune exposure information was limited to CMV serostatus. V-gene and J-gene trimming of TCR beta chains was associated with a missense DCLRE1C variant in a later genetic analysis, and the association was replicated in an independent cohort.

V and J are truncated by 4 bases and 2 bases respectively, leaving an intervening sequence of 8 bases. Measured from the cysteine to the phenylalanine, the CDR3 is 13 residues long. Only the CDR3 portion is preserved as DNA: 39 bases, with reading frame beginning at the first base. Via the germline V gene (reference sequence), CDR1 is SGHKS and CDR2 YYEKEE. Turning to this clone: Its specific antigen is unknown. Qualities for individual bases were not recorded, and no much larger clone is one base off.

Receptors were amplified or captured by the immunoSEQ multiplex PCR assay. The multiplex PCR relied on a mix of 60 forward primers for TCR Vbeta segments and 13 reverse primers for TCR Jbeta segments. A multiplex PCR assay on genomic DNA amplified the CDR3 region of rearranged TCR beta genes. Amplified TCR beta libraries were sequenced as 87-base-pair reads on the Illumina HiSeq System. In the authors' own workflow: Across the roughly 700 repertoires, a later analysis counted around 80 million unique TCR beta chains, some 11 million of which were shared by at least two donors. To remove PCR and sequencing errors, raw reads were error-corrected and collapsed into unique sequences using a nearest-neighbor algorithm that merged closely related sequences. To assign V, D and J gene segments, CDR3 sequences were aligned to IMGT reference sequences. For a sequence to be retained, a match of at least six nucleotides to both a V gene segment and a J gene segment was required. A rearrangement counted as productive if the CDR3 had no stop codons and remained in frame with V and J, and every other rearrangement counted as non-productive. CDR3 was defined by IMGT convention, running from the second conserved V-encoded cysteine to the conserved J-encoded phenylalanine. The earlier analysis of about 610 of the donors excluded sequences that lacked an unambiguous match to a single V gene segment. In an earlier analysis of a few hundred of the donors, V segments were called functional above 56.7% productive rearrangements and were called segregating when the between-donor standard deviation exceeded 5%. To diagnose cytomegalovirus status from the catalog of TCR beta chain sequences, a statistical classification framework was built. V and J gene assignment, in a later analysis, came from comparing TCR nucleotide sequences with IMGT/GENE-DB human TR gene sequences. Using the TCRdist pipeline, a later analysis assigned CDR3 sequences along with most-parsimonious VDJ recombination scenarios. In a later analysis, each TCR beta chain was defined by its CDR3 amino acid sequence together with its V-gene family, and reads without a unique V-gene family were excluded. A later analysis removed roughly 590 highly shared, low-generation-probability nucleotide sequences to deal with suspected cross-contamination and a sequencing artifact. In a later analysis, a clonal expansion index was calculated for each public chain from normalized within-repertoire ranks of inferred template counts. In a later analysis, generation probabilities were computed using a VDJ recombination model fitted to out-of-frame rearrangements, and the results were checked against IGoR. In a later analysis, TCR-TCR, TCR-HLA and TCR-CMV co-occurrence was scored with hypergeometric tests, and a repertoire-size bias correction was applied to TCR pairs. To estimate false discovery rates, a later analysis permuted the HLA or CMV assignments 20 times. In a later analysis, co-occurring TCRs were grouped using DBSCAN, and TCRdist sequence similarity was added for clustering within HLA-allele-positive subsets. For co-occurrence clustering, repertoires with fewer than 30,000 or more than 120,000 public chains were excluded, along with roughly 5 repertoires with anomalous nucleotide sharing. TCRdb carries this immuneACCESS record with in-frame sequences only. Its versions omit some clonotypes, under half of them owing to an unresolved V gene in the studies checked, with the rest unexplained. From that table come the V and J calls and clone size; the DNA was used to work out D and trimming. This sample has 150,000 or so clones in its table, and around two thirds of those were observed once. Around 9.3% of the sample lies in the top ten.

In total, about 650 healthy bone marrow donors made up the cohort. At the time of sampling, all cohort members were nominally healthy, though unrecorded immune exposures were likely present. The donor was CMV seropositive and belonged to the group of 250 to 350 seropositive cohort members. A peripheral blood sample was provided by each donor, and peripheral blood mononuclear cells were used for TCR beta sequencing. Genomic DNA extraction from the blood cell samples was performed with the Qiagen DNeasy Blood Extraction Kit. This clonotype originated in a man aged 25-40 years in good health and CMV-seropositive. The sequenced material came from PBMCs. The rearrangement joined TRBV5-5 to TRBJ2-3, with the D gene not confidently named. The CDR3 protein: CASSPFSTDTQYF. The nucleotides read TGTGCCAGCAGCCCCTTCTCCACAGATACGCAGTATTTT.